A selection of T cell receptor beta chains follows, all from one sample in a study of blood T cell repertoires in COVID-19. Method: immunoSEQ multiplex PCR; TCRdb's copy keeps in-frame clones and lacks some. Of 150,000 to 200,000 clones listed, around 87% are singletons. Sequenced material: peripheral blood. The receptors were sampled from a woman older than 75 in a cohort sampled during active or convalescent COVID-19. Both conserved end residues are part of each CDR3.

TRBV6-2/TRBV6-3,TRBJ1-1,CASIPPRGVNTEAFF
TRBV19,TRBJ1-4,CASSAVGAQNEKLFF
TRBV24-1,TRBJ1-2,CATSDLTGSTNGYTF
TRBV12-3/TRBV12-4,TRBJ2-7,CASTLDRDRPYF
TRBV3-1/TRBV3-2,TRBJ1-3,CASSSSRGTGNTIYF
TRBV28,TRBJ1-5,CASSLNRGTGNQPQHF
TRBV7-9,TRBJ2-7,CASSRTGLAGGPDEQYF
TRBV12-5,TRBJ1-6,CASGLGTGANSPLHF
TRBV28,TRBJ1-2,CASSPRLRDGYTF
TRBV28,TRBJ1-2,CASSRNSGNYGYTF
TRBV5-1,TRBJ2-1,CASSLEGTSGRPEQFF
TRBV9,TRBJ1-6,CASSVEGQGNSPLHF
TRBV6-5,TRBJ2-3,CASTLGGRDTQYF
TRBV27,TRBJ1-1,CASSLSPRVGTEAFF
TRBV6-6,TRBJ2-2,CASSPQERAGELFF
TRBV30,TRBJ2-3,CACRRAGSTDTQYF
TRBV28,TRBJ1-5,CASSLTSAGIQPQHF
TRBV6-2/TRBV6-3,TRBJ1-2,CASSYRRGAGGSGYTF
TRBV24-1,TRBJ2-5,CATSGTGGVWETQYF
TRBV6-6,TRBJ2-3,CASSAQRGVHTDTQYF
TRBV6-5,TRBJ1-1,CASSSMPGKDTEAFF
TRBV11-2,TRBJ1-1,CASSRTPGRGRNTEAFF
TRBV11-2,TRBJ1-1,CASSFEVNTEAFF
TRBV28,TRBJ1-4,CASSETGGIANEKLFF
TRBV7-9,TRBJ2-1,CASSTWTGASYNEQFF
TRBV5-1,TRBJ1-2,CASSPDGQVYGYTF
TRBV19,TRBJ1-4,CASSRSATNEKLFF
TRBV6-2/TRBV6-3,TRBJ2-1,CASSYVIWRGRGNEQFF
TRBV2,TRBJ2-3,CASSRQADTQYF
TRBV27,TRBJ1-1,CASSKDRVETEAFF
TRBV27,TRBJ2-2,CASSLLRTTNTGELFF
TRBV4-3,TRBJ1-4,CASSQDRGQVNEKLFF
TRBV4-3,TRBJ1-5,CASSQERGFQPQHF
TRBV6-5,TRBJ1-1,CASSYSYRGREAFF
TRBV18,TRBJ1-2,CASSPGRAYGYTF
TRBV6-5,TRBJ2-5,CASSWGGRETQYF
TRBV2,TRBJ2-2,CASSLQKNTGELFF
TRBV6-5,TRBJ2-7,CASSYRDRGTYEQYF
TRBV7-2,TRBJ1-2,CASSPGGLLVDGYTF
TRBV20-1,TRBJ2-5,CSASGGRRGQETQYF
TRBV5-6,TRBJ1-5,CASTGPGNQPQHF
TRBV3-1/TRBV3-2,TRBJ1-1,CASSHGQRNTEAFF
TRBV6-1,TRBJ1-1,CASSDAGKVGEAFF
TRBV28,TRBJ1-2,CASSSSAGGYTF
TRBV19,TRBJ1-2,CASSVGQGDGYTF
TRBV28,TRBJ2-1,CASSLGEAEQFF
TRBV28,TRBJ2-3,CASSFTGTRTDTQYF
TRBV29-1,TRBJ2-7,CSVGTGAFSSYEQYF
TRBV13,TRBJ2-3,CASSQQLPGTTQYF
TRBV19,TRBJ1-4,CASTLTGFPEKLFF
TRBV7-9,TRBJ2-3,CASSEGLAGADTQYF
TRBV20-1,TRBJ1-2,CSASPGSGLIEGYTF
TRBV6-5,TRBJ2-5,CASRGEVQETQYF
TRBV5-4,TRBJ1-2,CASSLGAPGGAYGYTF
TRBV24-1,TRBJ1-6,CATSDPGQGNSPLHF
TRBV30,TRBJ1-6,CAWSTGGSPLHF
TRBV9,TRBJ2-1,CASTVGTSGANNEQFF